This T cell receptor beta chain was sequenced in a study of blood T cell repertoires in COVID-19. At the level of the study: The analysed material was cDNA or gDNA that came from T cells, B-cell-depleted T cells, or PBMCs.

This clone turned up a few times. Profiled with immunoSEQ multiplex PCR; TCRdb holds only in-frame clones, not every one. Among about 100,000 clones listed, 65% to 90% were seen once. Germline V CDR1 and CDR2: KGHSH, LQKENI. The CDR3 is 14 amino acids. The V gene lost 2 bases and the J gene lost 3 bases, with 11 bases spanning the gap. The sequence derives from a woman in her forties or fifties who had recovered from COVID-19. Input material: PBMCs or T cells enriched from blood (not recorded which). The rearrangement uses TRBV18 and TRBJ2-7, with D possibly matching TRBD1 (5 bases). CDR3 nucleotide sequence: TGTGCCAGCTCACCAACACGGCAGGGCTACGAGCAGTACTTC. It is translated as CASSPTRQGYEQYF. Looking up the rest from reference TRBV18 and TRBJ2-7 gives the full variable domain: NAGVMQNPRHLVRRRGQEARLRCSPMKGHSHVYWYRQLPEEGLKFMVYLQKENIIDESGMPKERFSAEFPKEGPSILRIQQVVRGDSAAYFCASSPTRQGYEQYFGPGTRLTVT.